In its sample, the clone carrying this T cell receptor (beta chain) was seen a few times. The antigen is unknown. The source of the sample is a study of T cell repertoires in cytomegalovirus infection. General study points: Frequencies of public TCR beta families were cumulated, and this identified carriers of CMV plus the relevant HLA.

TCRdb re-analysed the reads in MiXCR, keeping a single row per CDR3 protein. The repertoire has roughly 570,000 distinct CDR3 sequences, approximately 40% of them found once; the top ten carry roughly 50%. The sequence came from a human donor in good health (CMV status not recorded). Some clones in this sample may be carry-over from other donors' samples. The sample was cultured PBMCs, taken from culture after CMV antigen stimulation.

The CDR3 bases are TGTGCCGCGGGACAGAATGAAAAACTGTTTTTT. Residues: CAAGQNEKLFF. The V call is TRBV7-6, the J call TRBJ1-4, with 7 bases fitting TRBD1. J gave up 5 bases and V 11 bases, and 2 bases lay outside the gene matches. The CDR3 is made up of 11 amino acids. Germline CDR1 SGHVS, CDR2 FNYEAQ.